The 23 T cell receptor beta chains given below trace back to one sample, sequenced in a study of blood T cell repertoires in COVID-19. Libraries were prepared by immunoSEQ multiplex PCR; TCRdb keeps only in-frame clonotypes and omits some of them. Here the sample spans under 170,000 clones, more than 80% being singletons. The source material was peripheral blood. The receptor set was obtained from a man between 65 and 79 years old with acute or convalescent COVID-19.

J is TRBJ1-6 and V is TRBV6-5, with TRBD1 identical over 9 bases. V gave up 9 bases and J gave up 10 bases; unmatched junction bases: 7. Germline V gene sequence: CDR1 MNHEY, CDR2 SVGAGI. This CDR3 has 13 amino acids. CDR3 in amino acids: CASTDRGESPLHF. DNA of the CDR3: TGTGCCAGTACTGACAGGGGGGAATCACCCCTCCACTTT.

J is TRBJ1-4 and V is TRBV29-1; the match to TRBD1 covers 8 bases. The trim removed 4 bases at V and 4 bases at J, leaving 8 bases unmatched. CDR3 size: 15 residues. Germline V gene sequence: CDR1 SQVTM, CDR2 ANQGSEA. CDR3 nucleotides: TGCAGCGTTGTGGGGTCCGGGACAGGTAATGAAAAACTGTTTTTT. Amino acids: CSVVGSGTGNEKLFF.

The chain links TRBV12-5 to TRBJ2-2, with 11 bases that match TRBD2. CDR1 is LGHNT and CDR2 is FRNRAP in the germline V gene. This CDR3 has 20 amino acids. Trimming removed 5 bases from V and 1 base from J; junction bases left unmatched: 15. The CDR3 coding sequence is TGTGCTAGTGGTATACCGGGACTAGCGGTAAATAAAGGGAACACCGGGGAGCTGTTTTTT. Amino acids: CASGIPGLAVNKGNTGELFF.

The rearrangement uses TRBV18 and TRBJ1-1, with TRBD1 matching 7 bases. Trimming cost V 5 bases and J 0 bases; bases outside gene matches: 6. The germline V gene encodes CDR1 KGHSH and CDR2 LQKENI. The CDR3 has 15 residues. The chain's CDR3 is CASSLETGLNTEAFF. CDR3 nucleotide sequence: TGTGCCAGCTCATTAGAGACAGGGTTGAACACTGAAGCTTTCTTT.

The chain has TRBV6-5 and TRBJ2-3; D unclear. The germline V gene encodes CDR1 MNHEY and CDR2 SVGAGI. The CDR3 extends over 14 amino acids. V lost 7 bases, J lost 1 base, and 12 bases lay in between. The CDR3 protein is CASTHPQGTDTQYF. The CDR3, as DNA: TGTGCCAGCACCCACCCCCAGGGCACAGATACGCAGTATTTT.

J is TRBJ2-7 and V is TRBV11-2; 13 bases fit TRBD2. The germline V gene has CDR1 SGHAT and CDR2 FQNNGV. V was pared by 4 bases and J by 2 bases, with 5 bases of the junction left unmatched. This CDR3 region has 16 residues. The CDR3, as DNA: TGTGCCAGCAGCTCGGGACTAGCGGGAATCACCTACGAGCAGTACTTC. This translates into CASSSGLAGITYEQYF.

The chain couples TRBV7-2 to TRBJ2-1; 7 bases align to TRBD1. This CDR3 is built from 16 residues. The germline V gene has CDR1 SGHTA and CDR2 FQGNSA. Trimming cost V 1 base and J 2 bases; bases outside gene matches: 5. The CDR3 protein is CASSLGPTGPYNEQFF. CDR3 DNA sequence: TGTGCCAGCAGCTTAGGCCCGACAGGGCCCTACAATGAGCAGTTCTTC.

This clone was counted between two and nine times. The chain has TRBV28 and TRBJ1-4, with D uncertain. This CDR3 contains 15 residues. The V gene lost 6 bases and the J gene lost 6 bases, with 17 bases spanning the gap. The germline CDR1 and CDR2 sequences are MDHEN and SYDVKM. The CDR3 here is CASSSRTGGDEKLFF. The CDR3 bases are TGTGCCAGCAGCTCCCGGACCGGCGGGGATGAAAAACTGTTTTTT.

The chain combines TRBV6-5 with TRBJ2-5, with 10 bases fitting TRBD1. The ends lost 6 bases at V and 3 bases at J; junction bases unmatched: 7. The CDR3 contains 15 residues. CDR1 is MNHEY and CDR2 is SVGAGI in the germline V gene. CDR3 region: CASRPGTGVKETQYF. CDR3 DNA: TGTGCCAGCAGACCCGGGACAGGGGTCAAAGAGACCCAGTACTTC.

CDR3 loop: CASSLRDRGSSYNSPLHF. CDR3 DNA: TGTGCCAGCAGCCTCCGGGACAGGGGAAGCTCCTATAATTCACCCCTCCACTTT. The chain uses TRBV3-1 (or the pseudogene TRBV3-2) and TRBJ1-6; 10 bases match TRBD1. J gave up 0 bases and V 4 bases, and 6 bases lay outside the gene matches. This CDR3 is 18 amino acids long. CDR1 LGHDT and CDR2 YNNKEL come from the germline V gene (reference sequence).

The V gene is TRBV6-2 or TRBV6-3, the J gene TRBJ1-5; D may be TRBD1 (6 bases). The V end was cut by 5 bases, the J end by 5 bases, with 19 bases between. The CDR3 extends over 16 amino acids. The V gene's germline CDR1 is MNHEY and CDR2 SVGEGT. The CDR3, as DNA: TGTGCCAGCAGTGAGAGGCGCAGGGGATCCCATCAGCCCCAGCATTTT. Protein sequence: CASSERRRGSHQPQHF.

Only one count was recorded for this clone. For the CDR3, the DNA is TGTGCCAGCAGACGCAACCTTTCAGGCAGGGTGGGAGGTGGGGCTGAAGCTTTCTTT. This gives the protein CASRRNLSGRVGGGAEAFF. V usage is TRBV27 and J usage is TRBJ1-1; a possible D gene is TRBD1 (5 bases). CDR3 length: 19 residues. Germline lookup yields CDR1 MNHEY and CDR2 SMNVEV (reference sequence). The V end lost 6 bases, the J end lost 6 bases, and 32 bases lay between the germline ends.

This clone was recorded only once. The rearrangement uses TRBV7-9 and TRBJ2-7; D is undetermined. The ends were cut back, 3 bases at V and 3 bases at J, with 9 bases in the middle. Germline CDR1 reads SEHNR; CDR2 reads FQNEAQ (reference sequence). This CDR3 contains 13 residues. CDR3 region: CASSFARNYEQYF. CDR3 nucleotide sequence: TGTGCCAGCAGCTTTGCCAGGAACTACGAGCAGTACTTC.

The chain combines TRBV28 with TRBJ1-1, with TRBD1 as a possible D gene (5 bases). Trimming pared 5 bases from V and 11 bases from J, leaving 21 bases between. The CDR3 has 14 amino acids. The germline V gene encodes CDR1 MDHEN and CDR2 SYDVKM. Here the CDR3 DNA reads TGTGCCAGCAGTCGTCAAACTTGGGGCCCGGAGGCTTTCTTT. As protein: CASSRQTWGPEAFF.

This clone has a count of ten or more. This CDR3 is CASSLGAGHQPQHF. In DNA form, the CDR3 reads TGTGCCAGCAGCTTAGGGGCGGGTCATCAGCCCCAGCATTTT. V and J are TRBV7-8 and TRBJ1-5; D gene unclear. Trimming removed 1 base at V and 5 bases at J, with 9 bases between. In germline, CDR1 is SGHVS, CDR2 FQNEAQ. The CDR3 covers 14 residues.

A single count supports this clone. This specimen includes other DNA sequences encoding the same CDR3. Here the CDR3 DNA reads TGCGCCAGCAGCTTGGGGACAGACCAAGAGACCCAGTACTTC. Its translation is CASSLGTDQETQYF. V and J are TRBV5-1 and TRBJ2-5, with TRBD1 as a possible D gene (6 bases). Trimming stripped 0 bases from V and 0 bases from J, with 6 bases between. CDR1 is SGHRS, CDR2 YFSETQ, per germline. The CDR3 length is 14 residues.

The chain joins TRBV3-1 (or the pseudogene TRBV3-2) to TRBJ2-7, with TRBD2 matching 10 bases. The CDR3 is 14 amino acids. CDR1 LGHDT and CDR2 YNNKEL come from the germline V gene (reference sequence). Trimming at V came to 4 bases and at J to 2 bases, leaving 2 bases not matched to a gene. For the CDR3, the DNA is TGTGCCAGCAGCCCCAGCGGGGGGGCCTACGAGCAGTACTTC. It yields the protein CASSPSGGAYEQYF.

Concerning this clone: Relative to the germline gene, one junction end is altered; a read error may explain this. V and J are TRBV28 and TRBJ1-2; tentative D call: TRBD1 (5 bases). Per germline, CDR1 MDHEN and CDR2 SYDVKM. This CDR3 region has 13 residues. The CDR3 region has the DNA TGTGCCAGCAGAACGCCGGGAGGGGCGATTATAGAATTC. Encoded protein: CASRTPGGAIIEF.

This chain joins TRBV27 and TRBJ2-1; 9 bases map to TRBD2. V trimming: 0 bases; J trimming: 7 bases; junction bases outside the gene matches: 7. CDR1 is MNHEY and CDR2 is SMNVEV in the germline V gene (reference sequence). This CDR3 spans 16 amino acids. The CDR3 sequence: CASSLSAGGLPNEQFF. CDR3 sequence (DNA): TGTGCCAGCAGTTTATCGGCGGGAGGGCTACCGAATGAGCAGTTCTTC.

This clone is a singleton in its sample. The rearrangement uses TRBV6-5 and TRBJ2-2, with 10 bases identical to TRBD2. V trimming: 10 bases; J trimming: 4 bases; junction bases outside the gene matches: 6. CDR1 is MNHEY, CDR2 SVGAGI, per germline. The CDR3 is made up of 14 amino acids. CDR3 region: CAITSGVGTGELFF. CDR3 bases: TGTGCCATCACTAGCGGGGTCGGCACCGGGGAGCTGTTTTTT.

This chain uses TRBV7-2 with TRBJ2-6; possibly TRBD1 for D (6 bases). With 2 bases removed from V and 2 bases from J, the gap between germline ends came to 10 bases. Germline values: CDR1 SGHTA, CDR2 FQGNSA. This CDR3 has 16 residues. The chain's CDR3 is CASSLTGQTGANVLTF. The DNA for the CDR3 is TGTGCCAGCAGCTTAACAGGACAGACTGGGGCCAACGTCCTGACTTTC.

The chain combines TRBV28 with TRBJ1-6; D is uncertain. The CDR3 is 13 residues long. Germline V CDR1 and CDR2: MDHEN, SYDVKM. Trimming cost V 8 bases and J 0 bases, with 5 bases left between them. The CDR3 reads CASQDSYNSPLHF. CDR3 DNA: TGTGCCAGCCAGGACTCCTATAATTCACCCCTCCACTTT. Combining the CDR3 with reference TRBV28 and TRBJ1-6 gives the whole variable domain DVKVTQSSRYLVKRTGEKVFLECVQDMDHENMFWYRQDPGLGLRLIYFSYDVKMKEKGDIPEGYSVSREKKERFSLILESASTNQTSMYLCASQDSYNSPLHFGNGTRLTVT.

The genes are TRBV4-2 and TRBJ2-2; D is ambiguous. V lost 0 bases and J 5 bases, leaving 13 bases between the germline ends. CDR3 length equals 16 residues. The germline CDR1 and CDR2 sequences are LGHNA and YNFKEQ. The chain's CDR3 is CASSQDQSIRTGELFF. The DNA of the CDR3 is TGTGCCAGCAGCCAAGATCAAAGTATTCGGACCGGGGAGCTGTTTTTT.